This T cell receptor (beta chain) was sequenced during a study of CD8 T cells in ankylosing spondylitis. Study-wide results and caveats: Within matched ankylosing spondylitis synovial fluid, disease-linked clones were reportedly significantly enriched.

About this clonotype itself: Its antigen is not known.

The J segment lost 6 bases and the V segment lost 4 bases, leaving 5 bases of the junction unmatched. CDR1 LGHDT and CDR2 YNNKEL come from the germline V gene (reference sequence). The CDR3 sequence is 13 residues long. TCRdb passed the 5' RACE reads through MiXCR, listing each CDR3 protein once. The repertoire has 200,000 or so distinct CDR3 sequences, approximately 12% of them found once; the top ten carry approximately 11%. The genes are TRBV3-1 and TRBJ1-1; 7 positions agree with TRBD1. The receptor's source is a female donor with ankylosing spondylitis or in good health (not recorded which). The sequencing input was blood, either unsorted or a sorted T cell fraction (not recorded which). The CDR3 is CASSRGQPAEAFF. CDR3 coding DNA: TGTGCCAGCAGCCGGGGACAGCCGGCTGAAGCTTTCTTT. Supplemented by reference TRBV3-1 and TRBJ1-1, the full variable domain reads DTAVSQTPKYLVTQMGNDKSIKCEQNLGHDTMYWYKQDSKKFLKIMFSYNNKELIINETVPNRFSPKSPDKAHLNLHINSLELGDSAVYFCASSRGQPAEAFFGQGTRLTVV.